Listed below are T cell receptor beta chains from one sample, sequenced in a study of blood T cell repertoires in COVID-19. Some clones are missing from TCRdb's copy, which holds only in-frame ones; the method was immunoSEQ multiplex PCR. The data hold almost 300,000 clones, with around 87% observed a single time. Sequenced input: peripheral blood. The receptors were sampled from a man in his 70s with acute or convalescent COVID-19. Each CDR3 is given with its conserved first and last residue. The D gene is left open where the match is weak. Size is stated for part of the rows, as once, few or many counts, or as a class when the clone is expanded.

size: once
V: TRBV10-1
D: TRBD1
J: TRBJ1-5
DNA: TGCGCCATAAACAGGGGGCCTTACTATCAGCCCCAGCATTTT
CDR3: CAINRGPYYQPQHF

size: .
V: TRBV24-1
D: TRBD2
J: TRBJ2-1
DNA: TGTGCCACCAGTGATTTTTCTAGCGGGTACAATGAGCAGTTCTTC
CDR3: CATSDFSSGYNEQFF

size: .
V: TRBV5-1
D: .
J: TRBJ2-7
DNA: TGCGCCAGCAGCGTGGCTCTACAGGGCTACGAGCAGTACTTC
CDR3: CASSVALQGYEQYF

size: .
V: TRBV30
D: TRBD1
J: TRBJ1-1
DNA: TGTGCCTGGAGCCACACAACAGGGGCAACTGAAGCTTTCTTT
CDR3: CAWSHTTGATEAFF

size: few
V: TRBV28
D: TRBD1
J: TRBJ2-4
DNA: TGTGCCAGCAGTTTGGGACAGGGGGCGGGGGAAAACATTCAGTACTTC
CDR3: CASSLGQGAGENIQYF

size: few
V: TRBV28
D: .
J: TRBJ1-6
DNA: TGTGCCAGCAGGTTGGGACAATGGGAACGAAATTCACCCCTCCACTTT
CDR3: CASRLGQWERNSPLHF

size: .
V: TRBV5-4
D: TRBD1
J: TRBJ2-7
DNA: TGTGCCAGCAGCCCAGGGGGCTACAGGTCCTACGAGCAGTACTTC
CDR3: CASSPGGYRSYEQYF

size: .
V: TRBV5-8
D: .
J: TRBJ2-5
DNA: TGTGCCAGCAGCCTGGGACACAACCAAGAGACCCAGTACTTC
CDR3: CASSLGHNQETQYF

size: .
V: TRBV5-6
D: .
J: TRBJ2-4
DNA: TGTGCCAGCAGCATCTCCCGGGAAGCCAAAAACATTCAGTACTTC
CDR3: CASSISREAKNIQYF

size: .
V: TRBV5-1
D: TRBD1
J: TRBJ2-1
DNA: TGCGCCAGCAGCTTGGCCAGGGACAGCTCCTACAATGAGCAGTTCTTC
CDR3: CASSLARDSSYNEQFF

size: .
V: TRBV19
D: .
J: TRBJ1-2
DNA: TGTGCCAGCCGAGGATTGACAGACTATGGCTACACCTTC
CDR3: CASRGLTDYGYTF

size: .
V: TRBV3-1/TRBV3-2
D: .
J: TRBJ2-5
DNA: TGTGCCAGCAGCCAAGGGCCCCAAGAGACCCAGTACTTC
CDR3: CASSQGPQETQYF

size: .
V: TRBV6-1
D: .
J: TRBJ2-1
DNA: TGTGCCAGCAGTGAAGTCCCCGACGGGCGGAGGGTCTTC
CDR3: CASSEVPDGRRVF

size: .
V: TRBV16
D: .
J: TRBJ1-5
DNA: TGTGCCAGCAGCCAATCACCGGGGAATAGCAATCAGCCCCAGCATTTT
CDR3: CASSQSPGNSNQPQHF

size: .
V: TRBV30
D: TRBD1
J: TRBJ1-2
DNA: TGTGCCTGGAGTGTACTTCACAGGGGTATCTATGGCTACACCTTC
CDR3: CAWSVLHRGIYGYTF

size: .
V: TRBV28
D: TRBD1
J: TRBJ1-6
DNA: TGTGCCAGCACTCCTGCAGGGGGGAGCTTTAATTCACCCCTCCACTTT
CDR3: CASTPAGGSFNSPLHF

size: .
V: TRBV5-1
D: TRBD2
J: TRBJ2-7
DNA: TGCGCCAGCAGCTTAGCGGGAGGACACTACGAGCAGTACTTC
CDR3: CASSLAGGHYEQYF

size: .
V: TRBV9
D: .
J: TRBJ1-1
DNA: TGTGCCAGCAGCGTAGCTTTTGGTCAGGGAAACACTGAAGCTTTCTTT
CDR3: CASSVAFGQGNTEAFF

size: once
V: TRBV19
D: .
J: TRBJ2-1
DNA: TGTGCCAGTAGTCCCCCCGAGCTTAGCTCCTACAATGAGCAGTTCTTC
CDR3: CASSPPELSSYNEQFF

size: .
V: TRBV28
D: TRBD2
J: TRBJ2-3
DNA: TGTGCCAGCAGTTTGGCCGGGGGGGAAACAGATACGCAGTATTTT
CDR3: CASSLAGGETDTQYF

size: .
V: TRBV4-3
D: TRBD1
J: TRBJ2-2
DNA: TGCGCCAGCAGCCCAGAAAGACAGGGTCCCACCGGGGAGCTGTTTTTT
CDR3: CASSPERQGPTGELFF

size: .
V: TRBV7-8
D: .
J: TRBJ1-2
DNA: TGTGCCAGCAGCCCTTCAGGGGAGAACTATGGCTACACCTTC
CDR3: CASSPSGENYGYTF

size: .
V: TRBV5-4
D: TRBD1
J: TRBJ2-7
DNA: TGTGCCAGCAGTCCTACCGGGACAGGGACCTACGAGCAGTACTTC
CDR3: CASSPTGTGTYEQYF

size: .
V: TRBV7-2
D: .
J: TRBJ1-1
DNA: TGTGCCAGCAGCTTAGACATAGGAGTTTCTGGCACTGAAGCTTTCTTT
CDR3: CASSLDIGVSGTEAFF

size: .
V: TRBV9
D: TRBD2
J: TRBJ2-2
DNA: TGTGCCAGCAGCACCAGGACTAGCGGGACCACCGGGGAGCTGTTTTTT
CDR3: CASSTRTSGTTGELFF

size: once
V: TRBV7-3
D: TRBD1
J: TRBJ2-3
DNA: TGTGCCAGCAGCTCGGGACAGGTGGCAGATACGCAGTATTTT
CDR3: CASSSGQVADTQYF

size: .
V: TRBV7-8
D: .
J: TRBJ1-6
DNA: TGTGCCAGCAGCTCCCCACAGGGTGCGGCCTATAATTCACCCCTCCACTTT
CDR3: CASSSPQGAAYNSPLHF